This entry is about one T cell receptor beta chain. With random hexamers, reverse transcription was performed on about 0.5 to 1 ug of RNA. Each CDR3 protein is one row after TCRdb ran MiXCR on the immunoSEQ multiplex PCR reads. The data contain about 430,000 distinct CDR3 sequences, approximately 85% of them singletons. Germline V gene sequence: CDR1 SGHVS, CDR2 FNYEAQ. Trimming at V came to 5 bases and at J to 2 bases, leaving 8 bases not matched to a gene. The CDR3 contains 15 residues. The data originate from a study of CD8 T cells in Susac syndrome. TCR beta sequencing covered blood CD8+ and CD4+ T cells. Negative isolation yielded CD8+ and CD4+ T cells; FACS enriched TEMRA cells.

The genes are TRBV7-6 and TRBJ2-7; 8 bases align to TRBD2. Material for sequencing was CD8+ T cells from PBMCs. The sequence was collected from a human donor with multiple sclerosis. CDR3 nucleotide sequence: TGTGCCAGCAGCCCGACGGGGGGGACCCCCTACGAGCAGTACTTC. It yields the protein CASSPTGGTPYEQYF. The entire variable domain, with the rest obtained from reference TRBV7-6 and TRBJ2-7, is as follows: GAGVSQSPRYKVTKRGQDVALRCDPISGHVSLYWYRQALGQGPEFLTYFNYEAQQDKSGLPNDRFSAERPEGSISTLTIQRTEQRDSAMYRCASSPTGGTPYEQYFGPGTRLTVT.